Below, one T cell receptor (beta chain) is given with its context. The antigen is undetermined. This sample is drawn from a study of cytomegalovirus exposure and HLA in healthy donors. Study-wide context: The approximately 120 validation repertoires, a later analysis reported, used the same platform as the approximately 670 first-cohort repertoires.

Points from the study as a whole: The listing of 150 or so TCR beta chains classed them as cytomegalovirus-associated. It was confirmed in vitro that a few of the CMV-associated chains were specific for CMV antigens.

Germline lookup yields CDR1 SGHNT and CDR2 YYREEE (reference sequence). CDR3 length: 13 amino acids. With 3 bases removed from V and 7 bases from J, the gap between germline ends came to 11 bases. TCRdb keeps only in-frame clones here, not all; method: immunoSEQ multiplex PCR. The sample records under 250,000 clones, about 90% being singletons. Among the 120 subjects of the validation cohort, separate from the roughly 700-subject first cohort, were the donors. This rearrangement joins TRBV5-4 to TRBJ1-5; D is perhaps TRBD1 (5 bases). The sequence derives from a man between 18 and 35 years old in good health and CMV-seropositive. The sample consisted of PBMCs. The CDR3 region has the DNA TGTGCCAGCAGCTCCGAGCAGGGCCAGCCCCAGCATTTT. It yields the protein CASSSEQGQPQHF.